A selection of T cell receptor beta chains follows, all from one sample in a study of blood T cell repertoires in COVID-19. The assay was immunoSEQ multiplex PCR, and TCRdb's table has in-frame clones only and misses some. Here the sample spans roughly 200,000 clones, 90% being singletons. The specimen sequenced was peripheral blood. Receptors were obtained from a man in his forties or fifties with acute or convalescent COVID-19. Both conserved end residues are part of each CDR3. D genes are given only for firm matches. Where a row states a size, it is once, few, many or the class of an expanded clone; other rows omit it.

V: TRBV18; J: TRBJ2-5; D: TRBD1; length: 14; size: -; DNA: TGTGCCAGCTCACCTGGGACAGGACAAGAGACCCAGTACTTC; CDR3: CASSPGTGQETQYF
V: TRBV27; J: TRBJ1-5; D: -; length: 13; size: -; DNA: TGTGCCAGCAGTTGGGGCCAAAATCAGCCCCAGCATTTT; CDR3: CASSWGQNQPQHF
V: TRBV4-2; J: TRBJ2-1; D: -; length: 16; size: -; DNA: TGTGCCAGCAGCCAGGACAGTCCTCCGACCTACAATGAGCAGTTCTTC; CDR3: CASSQDSPPTYNEQFF
V: TRBV2; J: TRBJ1-5; D: TRBD1; length: 15; size: -; DNA: TGTGCCAGCAGTAATGACAGGGCTAGCAATCAGCCCCAGCATTTT; CDR3: CASSNDRASNQPQHF
V: TRBV19; J: TRBJ1-2; D: TRBD1; length: 16; size: once; DNA: TGTGCCAGTAGTATCAGCCAGGACAGGGCATTTAGGGGCTACACCTTC; CDR3: CASSISQDRAFRGYTF
V: TRBV2; J: TRBJ2-7; D: -; length: 11; size: -; DNA: TGTGCCAGCAGTGTCAGCTACGAGCAGTACTTC; CDR3: CASSVSYEQYF
V: TRBV19; J: TRBJ1-1; D: TRBD1; length: 13; size: -; DNA: TGTGCCAGTAGTATGGGCAGGGGGACTGAAGCTTTCTTT; CDR3: CASSMGRGTEAFF
V: TRBV7-3; J: TRBJ2-5; D: -; length: 13; size: -; DNA: TGTGCCAGCAGCTTGTGGCAGGGAGAGACCCAGTACTTC; CDR3: CASSLWQGETQYF
V: TRBV30; J: TRBJ1-2; D: TRBD1; length: 14; size: -; DNA: TGTGCCTGGAGTGTGGGACAGGGGGCGAATGGCTACACCTTC; CDR3: CAWSVGQGANGYTF
V: TRBV23-1; J: TRBJ1-2; D: -; length: 12; size: -; DNA: TGCGCCAGCAGTCAAGAAGGGGATGGCTACACCTTC; CDR3: CASSQEGDGYTF
V: TRBV7-3; J: TRBJ2-1; D: -; length: 16; size: -; DNA: TGTGCCAGCAGCTTGGGGACTGCCCCCTCCTACAATGAGCAGTTCTTC; CDR3: CASSLGTAPSYNEQFF
V: TRBV7-8; J: TRBJ2-1; D: -; length: 14; size: -; DNA: TGTGCCAGCAGCCGTCCGGGACTTCACAATGAGCAGTTCTTC; CDR3: CASSRPGLHNEQFF
V: TRBV19; J: TRBJ1-5; D: TRBD1; length: 14; size: -; DNA: TGTGCCATGGGGACAGAGTATAGCAATCAGCCCCAGCATTTT; CDR3: CAMGTEYSNQPQHF
V: TRBV10-3; J: TRBJ2-7; D: TRBD2; length: 18; size: -; DNA: TGTGCCATCAGTGGGGTTAGCGGGAGGGCCCCGAGCTCCTACGAGCAGTACTTC; CDR3: CAISGVSGRAPSSYEQYF
V: TRBV18; J: TRBJ1-4; D: -; length: 15; size: -; DNA: TGTGCCAGCTCACCTCCTGAGGCGGCTAATGAAAAACTGTTTTTT; CDR3: CASSPPEAANEKLFF
V: TRBV7-9; J: TRBJ2-1; D: -; length: 14; size: -; DNA: TGTGCCCCTAGGGGGCAGCGGGGGCACAATGAGCAGTTCTTC; CDR3: CAPRGQRGHNEQFF
V: TRBV28; J: TRBJ2-2; D: TRBD1; length: 15; size: -; DNA: TGTGCCAGCAGACGACAGGGGGCGAACACCGGGGAGCTGTTTTTT; CDR3: CASRRQGANTGELFF
V: TRBV12-3/TRBV12-4; J: TRBJ1-5; D: -; length: 11; size: -; DNA: TGTGCCAGCAACTACCGGGGGGCCCAGCATTTT; CDR3: CASNYRGAQHF
V: TRBV4-2; J: TRBJ1-2; D: -; length: 14; size: -; DNA: TGTGCCAGCAGCCCAAGGACAGAAGTCTATGGCTACACCTTC; CDR3: CASSPRTEVYGYTF
V: TRBV6-5; J: TRBJ2-5; D: TRBD1; length: 13; size: -; DNA: TGTGCCAGCTGTAGGGACAGGGAAGAGACCCAGTACTTC; CDR3: CASCRDREETQYF
V: TRBV6-1; J: TRBJ1-6; D: -; length: 15; size: -; DNA: TGTGCCAGCAGTGACCACAGCTCCTATAATTCACCCCTCCACTTT; CDR3: CASSDHSSYNSPLHF
V: TRBV18; J: TRBJ1-1; D: -; length: 13; size: -; DNA: TGTGCCAGCTCAGAACAGGAGAACACTGAAGCTTTCTTT; CDR3: CASSEQENTEAFF
V: TRBV10-3; J: TRBJ2-7; D: -; length: 14; size: -; DNA: TGTGCCAACGCCGGGACAAGCCGCTCCTACGAGCAGTACTTC; CDR3: CANAGTSRSYEQYF
V: TRBV7-8; J: TRBJ2-7; D: TRBD1; length: 16; size: -; DNA: TGTGCCAGCAGCTTAGGAGGGGGGACAGGGGGACGGGAGCAGTACTTC; CDR3: CASSLGGGTGGREQYF
V: TRBV25-1; J: TRBJ2-2; D: -; length: 16; size: -; DNA: TGTGCCAGCAGTGGCCCTAGGGGGGGAAGCACCGGGGAGCTGTTTTTT; CDR3: CASSGPRGGSTGELFF
V: TRBV12-3/TRBV12-4; J: TRBJ1-4; D: -; length: 12; size: -; DNA: TGTGCCAGCAGTTCAGGGTTTAAGAAACTGTTTTTT; CDR3: CASSSGFKKLFF
V: TRBV10-1; J: TRBJ2-5; D: TRBD1; length: 14; size: -; DNA: TGCGCCAGCAGTTCCGGACAGGACCGAGAGACCCAGTACTTC; CDR3: CASSSGQDRETQYF
V: TRBV3-1/TRBV3-2; J: TRBJ1-5; D: -; length: 14; size: -; DNA: TGTGCCAGCAGCCAAGATGTGGGGGCGCAGCCCCAGCATTTT; CDR3: CASSQDVGAQPQHF